These 28 T cell receptor beta chains were sequenced from one sample in a study of CD8 T cells in ankylosing spondylitis. TCRdb called the 5' RACE reads again in MiXCR, with one record for every CDR3 protein. This table holds about 210,000 distinct CDR3 sequences, over 7% found once. Material for sequencing was blood, either unsorted or a sorted T cell fraction (not recorded which). The source of these receptors is a female donor with ankylosing spondylitis or in good health (not recorded which).

This clonotype was seen repeatedly, ten times or more. The V gene is TRBV12-3 or TRBV12-4, the J gene TRBJ1-1; no firm D call. The CDR3 is 14 amino acids. V shed 1 base and J shed 7 bases, with 13 bases lying between them. DNA of the CDR3: TGTGCCAGCAGTTTAGGCGGCACTGTTAGTGAAGCTTTCTTT. Its translation: CASSLGGTVSEAFF.

This clonotype has only a few counts. The gene calls are TRBV7-9 and TRBJ1-5; TRBD1 might be the D (6 bases). The V gene lost 5 bases and the J gene lost 7 bases, with 18 bases spanning the gap. Germline lookup yields CDR1 SEHNR and CDR2 FQNEAQ (reference sequence). The CDR3 has 15 amino acids. The CDR3 spells CASSDDRSVGQPQHF. In DNA form, the CDR3 reads TGTGCCAGCAGCGACGACAGGTCGGTGGGGCAGCCCCAGCATTTT. Variable domain in full (rest from reference TRBV7-9 and TRBJ1-5): DTGVSQNPRHKITKRGQNVTFRCDPISEHNRLYWYRQTLGQGPEFLTYFQNEAQLEKSRLLSDRFSAERPKGSFSTLEIQRTEQGDSAMYLCASSDDRSVGQPQHFGDGTRLSIL.

This clonotype was picked up many times. V usage is TRBV5-5 and J usage is TRBJ1-1; no clear D. Trimming removed 2 bases at V and 5 bases at J, with 13 bases between. In germline, CDR1 is SGHKS, CDR2 YYEKEE (reference sequence). The CDR3 is made up of 14 amino acids. Written as DNA, the CDR3 is TGTGCCAGCAGCTTTACCCCGACTGTTACTGAAGCTTTCTTT. It yields the protein CASSFTPTVTEAFF.

Regarding this clonotype: This may be a read error, as it is one base from a much larger clone. The chain joins TRBV7-2 to TRBJ1-2; D unresolved. The CDR3 spans 11 residues. Germline CDR1 and CDR2: SGHTA and FQGNSA. The CDR3: CASCLGGGYTF. CDR3 nucleotide sequence: TGTGCCAGCTGCTTAGGAGGGGGCTACACCTTC.

This clonotype appeared many times. The genes are TRBV7-9 and TRBJ2-1; possible D gene TRBD2, 6 bases. V shed 5 bases and J shed 8 bases, with 16 bases lying between them. The CDR3 is made up of 14 amino acids. Germline-derived CDR1 and CDR2 are SEHNR and FQNEAQ (reference sequence). The DNA of the CDR3 is TGTGCCAGCAGCCACGAGCGGGTTGTCCATGAGCAGTTCTTC. Protein sequence: CASSHERVVHEQFF.

This clonotype came up many times. This rearrangement joins TRBV24-1 to TRBJ2-3; 10 bases map to TRBD2. Germline loops: CDR1 KGHDR, CDR2 SFDVKD. The CDR3 consists of 18 residues. The V and J ends lost 7 bases and 2 bases, in that order; junction bases with no gene match: 14. The CDR3: CATSGYTRTSGLTDTQYF. The CDR3, as DNA: TGTGCCACCAGCGGATACACGCGGACTAGCGGACTCACAGATACGCAGTATTTT.

At least ten counts were recorded for this clonotype. J is TRBJ2-3 and V is TRBV6-2 or TRBV6-3; no reliable D call. Germline V gene lookup returns CDR1 MNHEY and CDR2 SVGEGT. V was shortened by 6 bases and J by 6 bases, with 10 bases between the two germline ends. This CDR3 region has 12 residues. The CDR3 loop is CASSPAADTQYF. The CDR3 coding sequence is TGTGCCAGCAGCCCCGCCGCGGATACGCAGTATTTT.

The rearrangement links TRBV20-1 to TRBJ1-5; 7 nucleotides agree with TRBD1. This CDR3 region has 14 residues. Losses at the gene ends were 3 bases for V and 6 bases for J; bases not matched to a gene: 8. Germline values: CDR1 DFQATT, CDR2 SNEGSKA (reference sequence). This chain's CDR3 is CSASEGAVSQPQHF. CDR3 nucleotides: TGCAGTGCTAGTGAGGGGGCGGTTTCTCAGCCCCAGCATTTT.

This clonotype was detected many times. The V and J genes are TRBV20-1 and TRBJ2-1; no firm D call. From germline, CDR1 is DFQATT and CDR2 SNEGSKA (reference sequence). Deletions cut 4 bases from V and 6 bases from J, with 4 bases between. The CDR3 loop spans 10 amino acids. DNA of the CDR3: TGCAGTGCTACCACCAATGAGCAGTTCTTC. The encoded protein is CSATTNEQFF.

This clonotype was seen a handful of times. The chain joins TRBV28 to TRBJ1-5; 8 positions match TRBD1. Germline V gives CDR1 MDHEN, CDR2 SYDVKM. The CDR3 is 15 residues long. V was clipped by 7 bases and J by 6 bases; unmatched bases: 11. This chain's CDR3 is CASNIGQGLGQPQHF. The CDR3 nucleotides are TGTGCCAGCAATATTGGACAGGGTTTAGGTCAGCCCCAGCATTTT.

This clonotype was seen many times. The genes are TRBV5-1 and TRBJ2-3, with TRBD2 matching 11 bases. CDR1 and CDR2 (germline): SGHRS, YFSETQ. V lost 4 bases, J lost 3 bases, and 7 bases stayed unmatched. The CDR3 is made up of 16 amino acids. The CDR3 bases are TGCGCCAGCAGCAAGACTAGCGGGGCGGATACAGATACGCAGTATTTT. Amino acid sequence: CASSKTSGADTDTQYF.

The sample holds many counts of this clonotype. The chain uses TRBV12-3 or TRBV12-4 and TRBJ2-2; 11 nucleotides agree with TRBD2. Trimming removed 5 bases from V and 4 bases from J; junction bases left unmatched: 9. This CDR3 is built from 17 residues. CDR3 nucleotides: TGTGCCAGCAGTATAGATACTAGCGGGAGCCCCACCGGGGAGCTGTTTTTT. Translated: CASSIDTSGSPTGELFF.

This clonotype has a count of ten or more. The rearrangement joins TRBV6-2 or TRBV6-3 to TRBJ2-5; TRBD2 might be the D (6 bases). This CDR3 comprises 13 residues. V shed 5 bases and J shed 6 bases, with 13 bases lying between them. Germline CDR1 MNHEY, CDR2 SVGEGT. The CDR3 here is CASSVPGGKTQYF. The CDR3 coding sequence is TGTGCCAGCAGTGTCCCAGGAGGGAAGACCCAGTACTTC.

This clonotype was picked up a small number of times. The chain combines TRBV9 with TRBJ2-7; D may be TRBD1 or TRBD2 (6 bases each). The length of the CDR3 is 16 residues. The germline V and J ends were trimmed by 4 bases and 7 bases, with 24 bases remaining between them. Germline V gene lookup returns CDR1 SGDLS and CDR2 YYNGEE. This chain's CDR3 is CASSPRGSEGTGEQYF. In nucleotides, the CDR3 is TGTGCCAGCAGCCCGAGGGGGTCGGAGGGGACGGGGGAGCAGTACTTC.

This clonotype was recorded at least ten times. The rearrangement uses TRBV29-1 and TRBJ1-5; D possibly corresponds to TRBD1 (5 bases). There are 13 residues in the CDR3. The germline V gene encodes CDR1 SQVTM and CDR2 ANQGSEA. V dropped 3 bases and J dropped 2 bases, with 8 bases sitting between them. The CDR3 spells CSVEQGGNQPQHF. The CDR3 DNA sequence: TGCAGCGTTGAGCAGGGCGGCAATCAGCCCCAGCATTTT. The full variable domain, with the rest looked up from reference TRBV29-1 and TRBJ1-5, is SAVISQKPSRDICQRGTSLTIQCQVDSQVTMMFWYRQQPGQSLTLIATANQGSEATYESGFVIDKFPISRPNLTFSTLTVSNMSPEDSSIYLCSVEQGGNQPQHFGDGTRLSIL.

This clonotype occurred many times. Sequence at one end of the junction differs from germline and may be a read error. V is TRBV12-3 or TRBV12-4 and J is TRBJ2-7; 14 bases map to TRBD2. The CDR3 has 13 amino acids. CDR3 nucleotides: TGTGCCAGCAGTTTAGCGGGACTAGCGGGAGTGAACTTC. Encoded protein: CASSLAGLAGVNF.

The V gene is TRBV20-1, the J gene TRBJ2-1; D is uncertain. V gave up 2 bases and J gave up 4 bases, with 12 bases separating them. CDR3 length: 14 residues. Germline V gene sequence: CDR1 DFQATT, CDR2 SNEGSKA (reference sequence). The CDR3 DNA sequence: TGCAGTGCTAGATCTGTTTCCCCGTACAATGAGCAGTTCTTC. It yields the protein CSARSVSPYNEQFF.

The sample holds many counts of this clonotype. The rearrangement links TRBV7-9 to TRBJ2-2; D is uncertain. V lost 3 bases, J lost 3 bases, and 8 bases lay in between. CDR3 length: 14 amino acids. Germline CDR1 and CDR2: SEHNR and FQNEAQ (reference sequence). The CDR3 region is CASSFLVDTGELFF. The CDR3 coding sequence is TGTGCCAGCAGCTTTCTGGTCGACACCGGGGAGCTGTTTTTT.

This clonotype has a count of ten or more. The V call is TRBV7-8, the J call TRBJ2-7; D may be TRBD2 (6 bases). This CDR3 spans 14 amino acids. V was clipped by 5 bases and J by 0 bases, with 11 bases between them. CDR1 is SGHVS and CDR2 is FQNEAQ in the germline V gene. The CDR3 here is CASSPRGNSYEQYF. The CDR3 DNA reads as TGTGCCAGCAGCCCCCGGGGGAACTCCTACGAGCAGTACTTC.

This clonotype was observed at least ten times. This rearrangement joins TRBV29-1 to TRBJ2-1; TRBD2 matches 13 bases. The length of the CDR3 is 13 residues. The junction had 2 bases not matched to a gene; V was cut back by 7 bases and J by 5 bases. CDR1 is SQVTM and CDR2 is ANQGSEA in the germline V gene. CDR3 nucleotide sequence: TGCAGCGCCGGGACTAGCGGGAACAATGAGCAGTTCTTC. Translation gives CSAGTSGNNEQFF.

This clonotype has ten or more counts. The J gene is TRBJ1-1, the V gene TRBV5-1; 7 bases line up with TRBD1. Germline V gene lookup returns CDR1 SGHRS and CDR2 YFSETQ. The CDR3 has 13 residues. Losses at the gene ends were 0 bases for V and 8 bases for J; bases not matched to a gene: 4. CDR3: CASSLEGAGEAFF. The CDR3 nucleotides read TGCGCCAGCAGCTTGGAGGGGGCGGGGGAAGCTTTCTTT.

The chain carries TRBV20-1 and TRBJ2-6; D is perhaps TRBD1 or TRBD2 (5 bases each). The length of the CDR3 is 15 residues. Germline V gene lookup returns CDR1 DFQATT and CDR2 SNEGSKA (reference sequence). The CDR3 is CRARDAHSGANVLTF. Written as DNA, the CDR3 is TGCAGAGCCCGGGACGCACACTCTGGGGCCAACGTCCTGACTTTC.

This clonotype was recorded at least ten times. V is TRBV6-1 and J is TRBJ2-3, with TRBD2 matching 10 bases. This CDR3 comprises 16 residues. V lost 6 bases to trimming and J lost 2 bases; unmatched junction nucleotides: 8. Germline CDR1 and CDR2: MNHNS and SASEGT. CDR3: CASSRGTSENTDTQYF. The DNA of the CDR3 is TGTGCCAGCAGCCGAGGGACTAGCGAGAACACAGATACGCAGTATTTT.

This clonotype was seen more than once but under ten times. The chain links TRBV12-3 or TRBV12-4 to TRBJ2-1; D ambiguous. Trimming cost V 3 bases and J 0 bases, with 9 bases left between them. This CDR3 spans 15 amino acids. The CDR3 sequence is CASSFRRNSYNEQFF. CDR3 bases: TGTGCCAGCAGTTTTAGGCGTAACTCCTACAATGAGCAGTTCTTC.

This clonotype has a count of ten or more. The chain couples TRBV29-1 to TRBJ1-1; D remains ambiguous. Germline CDR1 SQVTM, CDR2 ANQGSEA. V was pared by 4 bases and J by 4 bases, with 10 bases between. The CDR3 extends over 12 amino acids. CDR3 region: CSVASAGTEAFF. CDR3 sequence (DNA): TGCAGCGTTGCATCTGCAGGCACTGAAGCTTTCTTT.

A note on this clonotype: A read error is possible here, since a much larger clone lies one base away. The chain combines TRBV9 with TRBJ1-1; no clear D gene. This CDR3 has 13 amino acids. Looked up from germline, CDR1 is SGDLS and CDR2 is YYNGEE. This chain's CDR3 is CTSSVQPKGEAFF. CDR3 coding DNA: TGTACCAGCAGCGTACAACCCAAAGGTGAAGCTTTCTTT. The variable domain in full, completed from reference TRBV9 and TRBJ1-1, reads DSGVTQTPKHLITATGQRVTLRCSPRSGDLSVYWYQQSLDQGLQFLIQYYNGEERAKGNILERFSAQQFPDLHSELNLSSLELGDSALYFCTSSVQPKGEAFFGQGTRLTVV.

This clonotype came up many times. J is TRBJ1-1 and V is TRBV7-2, with D possibly being TRBD1 (5 bases). This CDR3 is built from 15 residues. CDR1 and CDR2 from the germline V gene are SGHTA and FQGNSA. Trimming shortened V by 1 base and J by 5 bases, and 14 bases separated the two germline ends. The chain's CDR3 is CASSLGGLSRTEAFF. CDR3 DNA sequence: TGTGCCAGCAGCTTAGGGGGCCTTTCAAGGACTGAAGCTTTCTTT.

The V and J genes are TRBV6-1 and TRBJ1-1; D remains unclear. V was trimmed by 5 bases and J by 1 base, leaving 14 bases between them. The germline CDR1 and CDR2 sequences are MNHNS and SASEGT. This CDR3 is 15 amino acids long. The CDR3 DNA is TGTGCCAGCAGTCTGAGAAACAAGCCGAACACTGAAGCTTTCTTT. Its translation is CASSLRNKPNTEAFF.